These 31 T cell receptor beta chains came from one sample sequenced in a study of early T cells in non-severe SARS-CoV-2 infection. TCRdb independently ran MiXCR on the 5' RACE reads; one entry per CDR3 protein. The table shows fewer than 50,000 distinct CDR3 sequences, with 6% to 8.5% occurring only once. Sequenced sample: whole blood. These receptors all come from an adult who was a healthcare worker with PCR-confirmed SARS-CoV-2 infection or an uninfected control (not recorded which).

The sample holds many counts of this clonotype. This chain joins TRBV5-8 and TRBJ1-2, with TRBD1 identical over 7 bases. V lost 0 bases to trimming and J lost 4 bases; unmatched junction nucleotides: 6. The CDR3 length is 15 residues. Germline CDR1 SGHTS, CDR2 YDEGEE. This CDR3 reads CASSLVGGASYGYTF. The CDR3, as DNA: TGTGCCAGCAGCTTGGTAGGGGGCGCGAGCTATGGCTACACCTTC. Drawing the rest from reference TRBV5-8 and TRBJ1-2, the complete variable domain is EAGVTQSPTHLIKTRGQQATLRCSPISGHTSVYWYQQALGLGLQFLLWYDEGEERNRGNFPPRFSGRQFPNYSSELNVNALELEDSALYLCASSLVGGASYGYTFGSGTRLTVV.

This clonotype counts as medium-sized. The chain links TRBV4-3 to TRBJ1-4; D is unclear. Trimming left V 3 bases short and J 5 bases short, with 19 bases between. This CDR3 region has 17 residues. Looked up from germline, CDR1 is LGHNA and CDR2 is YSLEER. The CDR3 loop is CASSHQIGGLGNEKLFF. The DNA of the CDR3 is TGCGCCAGCAGCCATCAGATCGGCGGTCTGGGGAATGAAAAACTGTTTTTT.

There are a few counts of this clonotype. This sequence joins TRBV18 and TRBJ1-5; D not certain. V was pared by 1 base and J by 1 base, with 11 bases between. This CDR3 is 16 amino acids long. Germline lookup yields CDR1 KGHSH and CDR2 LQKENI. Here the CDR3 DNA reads TGTGCCAGCTCACCACAGACCCGCTCGAGCAATCAGCCCCAGCATTTT. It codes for CASSPQTRSSNQPQHF. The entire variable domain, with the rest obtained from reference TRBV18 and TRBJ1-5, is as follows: NAGVMQNPRHLVRRRGQEARLRCSPMKGHSHVYWYRQLPEEGLKFMVYLQKENIIDESGMPKERFSAEFPKEGPSILRIQQVVRGDSAAYFCASSPQTRSSNQPQHFGDGTRLSIL.

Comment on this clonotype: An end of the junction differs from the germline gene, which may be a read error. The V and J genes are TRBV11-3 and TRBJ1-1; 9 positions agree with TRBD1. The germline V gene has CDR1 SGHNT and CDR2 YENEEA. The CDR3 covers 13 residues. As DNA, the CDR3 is TGTGCCAGCAGCTTGACAGGGGGGACTGAAGTTTTCTTT. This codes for CASSLTGGTEVFF.

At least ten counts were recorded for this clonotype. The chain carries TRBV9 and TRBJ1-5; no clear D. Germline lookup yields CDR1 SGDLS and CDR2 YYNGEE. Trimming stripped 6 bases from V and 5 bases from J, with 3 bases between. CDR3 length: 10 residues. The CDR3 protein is CASTYQPQHF. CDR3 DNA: TGTGCCAGCACCTATCAGCCCCAGCATTTT.

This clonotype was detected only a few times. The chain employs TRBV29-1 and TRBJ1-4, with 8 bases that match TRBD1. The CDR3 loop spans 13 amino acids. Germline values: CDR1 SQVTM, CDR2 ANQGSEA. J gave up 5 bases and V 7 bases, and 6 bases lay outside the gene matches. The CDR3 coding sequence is TGCAGCGCTCGGACAGGGAGGAATGAAAAACTGTTTTTT. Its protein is CSARTGRNEKLFF.

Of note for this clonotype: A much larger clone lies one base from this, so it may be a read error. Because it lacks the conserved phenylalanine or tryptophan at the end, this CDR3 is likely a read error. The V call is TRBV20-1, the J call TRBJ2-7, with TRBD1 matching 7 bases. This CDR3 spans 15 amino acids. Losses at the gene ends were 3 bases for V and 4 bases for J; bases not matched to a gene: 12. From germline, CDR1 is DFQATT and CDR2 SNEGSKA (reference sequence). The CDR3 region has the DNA TGCAGTGCTAGTCTCGCCAGGGGGAACTTATACGAGCAGTACTTG. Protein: CSASLARGNLYEQYL.

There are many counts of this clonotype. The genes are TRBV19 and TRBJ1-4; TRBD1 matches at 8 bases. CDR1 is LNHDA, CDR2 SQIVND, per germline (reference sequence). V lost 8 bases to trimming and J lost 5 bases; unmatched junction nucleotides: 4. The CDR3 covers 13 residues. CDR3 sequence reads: CASLDRVNEKLFF. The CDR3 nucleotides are TGTGCCAGTCTGGACAGGGTGAATGAAAAACTGTTTTTT.

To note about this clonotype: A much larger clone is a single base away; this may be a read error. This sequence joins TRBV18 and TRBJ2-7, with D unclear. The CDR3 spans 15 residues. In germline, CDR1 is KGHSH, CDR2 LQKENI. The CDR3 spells CAGSPPAPRPNEQYF. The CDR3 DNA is TGTGCCGGCTCACCACCTGCCCCTCGACCTAACGAGCAGTACTTC. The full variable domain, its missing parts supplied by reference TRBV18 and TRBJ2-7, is NAGVMQNPRHLVRRRGQEARLRCSPMKGHSHVYWYRQLPEEGLKFMVYLQKENIIDESGMPKERFSAEFPKEGPSILRIQQVVRGDSAAYFCAGSPPAPRPNEQYFGPGTRLTVT.

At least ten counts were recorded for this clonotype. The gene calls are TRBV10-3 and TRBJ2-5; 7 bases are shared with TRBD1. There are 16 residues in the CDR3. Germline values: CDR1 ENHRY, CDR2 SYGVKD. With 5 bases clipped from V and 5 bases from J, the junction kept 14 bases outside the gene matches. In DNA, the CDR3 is TGTGCCATCAGTTACACAGGGGTCTCAAGCGACGAGACCCAGTACTTC. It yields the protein CAISYTGVSSDETQYF.

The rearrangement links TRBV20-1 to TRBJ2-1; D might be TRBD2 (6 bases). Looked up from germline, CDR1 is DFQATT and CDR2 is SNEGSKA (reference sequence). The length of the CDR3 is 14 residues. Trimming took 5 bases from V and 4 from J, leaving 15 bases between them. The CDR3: CSAVTGTLYNEQFF. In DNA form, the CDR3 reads TGCAGTGCTGTTACCGGGACTCTTTACAATGAGCAGTTCTTC.

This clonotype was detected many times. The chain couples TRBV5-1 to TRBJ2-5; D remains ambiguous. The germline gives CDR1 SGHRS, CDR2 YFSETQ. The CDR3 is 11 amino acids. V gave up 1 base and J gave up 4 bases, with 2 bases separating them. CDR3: CASSLSETQYF. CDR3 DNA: TGCGCCAGCAGCTTGTCAGAGACCCAGTACTTC.

CDR3 nucleotide sequence: TGTGCCAGCAGCTTAGCTGACAGGAGAAATGAAAAACTGTTTTTT. This encodes CASSLADRRNEKLFF. V gene TRBV7-9 combines with J gene TRBJ1-4, with D possibly matching TRBD1 (6 bases). CDR3 length: 15 residues. V lost 0 bases and J 5 bases, leaving 10 bases between the germline ends. The germline gives CDR1 SEHNR, CDR2 FQNEAQ (reference sequence).

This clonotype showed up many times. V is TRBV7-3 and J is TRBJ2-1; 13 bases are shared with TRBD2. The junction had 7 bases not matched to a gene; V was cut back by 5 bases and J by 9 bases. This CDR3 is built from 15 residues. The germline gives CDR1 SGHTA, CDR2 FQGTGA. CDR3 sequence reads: CASSLTSGGRIEQFF. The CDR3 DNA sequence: TGTGCCAGCAGCCTGACTAGCGGGGGGCGTATTGAGCAGTTCTTC.

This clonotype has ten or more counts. The CDR3 nucleotides are TGTGCCAGTTTGGGGGAAGGAGGTCCTGAAGCTTTCTTT. Translating gives CASLGEGGPEAFF. This chain links TRBV19 with TRBJ1-1; maybe TRBD1 (5 bases). This CDR3 contains 13 residues. Germline-derived CDR1 and CDR2 are LNHDA and SQIVND (reference sequence). Trimming left V 8 bases short and J 6 bases short, with 16 bases between.

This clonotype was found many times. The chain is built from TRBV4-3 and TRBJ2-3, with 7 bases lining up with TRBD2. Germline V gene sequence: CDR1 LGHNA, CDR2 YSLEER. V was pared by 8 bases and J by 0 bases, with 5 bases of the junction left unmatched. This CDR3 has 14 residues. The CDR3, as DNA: TGCGCCAGCTCGTGGGGGGGAAGCACAGATACGCAGTATTTT. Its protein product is CASSWGGSTDTQYF.

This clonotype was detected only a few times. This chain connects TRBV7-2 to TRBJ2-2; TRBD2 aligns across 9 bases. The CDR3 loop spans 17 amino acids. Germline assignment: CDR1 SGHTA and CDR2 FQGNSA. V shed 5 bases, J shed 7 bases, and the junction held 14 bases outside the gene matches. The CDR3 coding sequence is TGTGCCAGCAGCCCCTCGTCTAGCGGGGTCCCGAGCGGGGAGCTGTTTTTT. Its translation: CASSPSSSGVPSGELFF.

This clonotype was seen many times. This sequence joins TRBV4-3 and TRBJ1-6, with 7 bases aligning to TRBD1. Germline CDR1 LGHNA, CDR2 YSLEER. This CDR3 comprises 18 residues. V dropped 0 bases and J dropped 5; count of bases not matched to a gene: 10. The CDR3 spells CASSQESQGVGNNSPLHF. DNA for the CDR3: TGCGCCAGCAGCCAAGAGTCCCAGGGGGTCGGGAATAATTCACCCCTCCACTTT.

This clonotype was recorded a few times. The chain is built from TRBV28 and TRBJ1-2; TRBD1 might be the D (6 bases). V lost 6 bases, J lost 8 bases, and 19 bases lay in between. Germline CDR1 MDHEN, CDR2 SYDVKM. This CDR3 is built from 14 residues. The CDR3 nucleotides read TGTGCCAGCAGAATCCCCAGGGGCGCTTTGGGCTACACCTTC. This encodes CASRIPRGALGYTF.

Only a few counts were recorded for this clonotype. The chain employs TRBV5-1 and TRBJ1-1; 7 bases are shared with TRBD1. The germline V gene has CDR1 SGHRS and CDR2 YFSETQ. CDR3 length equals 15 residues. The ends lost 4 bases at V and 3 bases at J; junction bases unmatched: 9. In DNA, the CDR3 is TGCGCCAGCAGCATACAAAACAGGGGTGACACTGAAGCTTTCTTT. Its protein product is CASSIQNRGDTEAFF.

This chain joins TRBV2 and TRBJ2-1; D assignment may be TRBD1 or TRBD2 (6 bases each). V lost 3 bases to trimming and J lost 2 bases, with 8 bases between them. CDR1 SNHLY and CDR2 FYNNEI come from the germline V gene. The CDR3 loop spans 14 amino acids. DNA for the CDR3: TGTGCCAGCAGTGAGGAGGGGGCCTACAATGAGCAGTTCTTC. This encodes CASSEEGAYNEQFF.

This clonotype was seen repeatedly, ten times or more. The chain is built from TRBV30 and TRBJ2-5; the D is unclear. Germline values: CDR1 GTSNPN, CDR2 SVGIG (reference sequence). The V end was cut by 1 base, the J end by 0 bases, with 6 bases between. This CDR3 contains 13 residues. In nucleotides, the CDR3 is TGTGCCTGGAGTGGGCCAAACCAAGAGACCCAGTACTTC. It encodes CAWSGPNQETQYF.

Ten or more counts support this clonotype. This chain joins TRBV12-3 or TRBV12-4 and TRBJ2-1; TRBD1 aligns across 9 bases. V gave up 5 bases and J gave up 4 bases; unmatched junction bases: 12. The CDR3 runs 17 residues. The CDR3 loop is CASSPPAGTGWYNEQFF. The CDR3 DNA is TGTGCCAGCAGTCCTCCGGCCGGGACAGGGTGGTACAATGAGCAGTTCTTC.

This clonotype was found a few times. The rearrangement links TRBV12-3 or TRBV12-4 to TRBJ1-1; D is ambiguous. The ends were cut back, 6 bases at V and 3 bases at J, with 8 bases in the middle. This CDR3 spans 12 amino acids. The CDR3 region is CASSPLDTEAFF. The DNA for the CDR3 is TGTGCCAGCAGCCCCCTGGACACTGAAGCTTTCTTT.

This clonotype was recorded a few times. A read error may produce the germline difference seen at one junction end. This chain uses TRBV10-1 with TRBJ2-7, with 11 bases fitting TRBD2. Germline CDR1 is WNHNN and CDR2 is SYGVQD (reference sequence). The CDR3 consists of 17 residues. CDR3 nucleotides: TGCGCCAGCAGCGAGTCGGATAGCGGGGGGGCCCTGAACGAGCAGTACTTC. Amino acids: CASSESDSGGALNEQYF.

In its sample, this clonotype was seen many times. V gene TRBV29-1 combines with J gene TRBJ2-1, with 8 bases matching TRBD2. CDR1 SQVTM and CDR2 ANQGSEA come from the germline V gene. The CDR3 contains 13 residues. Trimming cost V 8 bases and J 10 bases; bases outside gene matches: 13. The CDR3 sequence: CSTKPGGSWEQFF. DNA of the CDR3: TGCAGCACTAAACCGGGGGGGTCATGGGAGCAGTTCTTC.

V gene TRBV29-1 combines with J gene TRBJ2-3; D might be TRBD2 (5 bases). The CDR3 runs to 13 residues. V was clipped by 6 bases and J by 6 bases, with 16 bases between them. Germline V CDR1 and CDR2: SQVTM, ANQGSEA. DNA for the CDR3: TGCAGCGTCCCTGAGAGAGGGCACGATACGCAGTATTTT. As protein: CSVPERGHDTQYF.

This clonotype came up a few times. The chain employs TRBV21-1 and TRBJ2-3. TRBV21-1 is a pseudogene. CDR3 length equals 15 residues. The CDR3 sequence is CASSRRMDPTDTQYF. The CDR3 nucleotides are TGTGCCAGCAGCCGTCGTATGGACCCCACAGATACGCAGTATTTT.

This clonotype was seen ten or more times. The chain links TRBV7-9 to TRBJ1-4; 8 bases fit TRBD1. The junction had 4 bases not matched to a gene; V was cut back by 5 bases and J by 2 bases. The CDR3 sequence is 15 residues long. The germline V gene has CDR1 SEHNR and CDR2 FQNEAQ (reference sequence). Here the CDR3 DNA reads TGTGCCAGCAGCACCAACAGGGGGACTAATGAAAAACTGTTTTTT. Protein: CASSTNRGTNEKLFF.

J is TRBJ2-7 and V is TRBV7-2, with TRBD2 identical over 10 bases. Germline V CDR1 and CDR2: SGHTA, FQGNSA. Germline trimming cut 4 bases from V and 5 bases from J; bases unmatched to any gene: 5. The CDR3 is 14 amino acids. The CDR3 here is CASSSRTSGHEQYF. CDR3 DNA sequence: TGTGCCAGCAGCTCCAGGACTAGCGGCCACGAGCAGTACTTC.

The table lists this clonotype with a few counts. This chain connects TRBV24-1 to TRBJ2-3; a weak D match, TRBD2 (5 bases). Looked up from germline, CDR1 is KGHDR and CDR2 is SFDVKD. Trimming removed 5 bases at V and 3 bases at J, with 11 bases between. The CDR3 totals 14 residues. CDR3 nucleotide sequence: TGTGCCACCAGTGGTAGGGAGAGGACAGATACGCAGTATTTT. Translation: CATSGRERTDTQYF.